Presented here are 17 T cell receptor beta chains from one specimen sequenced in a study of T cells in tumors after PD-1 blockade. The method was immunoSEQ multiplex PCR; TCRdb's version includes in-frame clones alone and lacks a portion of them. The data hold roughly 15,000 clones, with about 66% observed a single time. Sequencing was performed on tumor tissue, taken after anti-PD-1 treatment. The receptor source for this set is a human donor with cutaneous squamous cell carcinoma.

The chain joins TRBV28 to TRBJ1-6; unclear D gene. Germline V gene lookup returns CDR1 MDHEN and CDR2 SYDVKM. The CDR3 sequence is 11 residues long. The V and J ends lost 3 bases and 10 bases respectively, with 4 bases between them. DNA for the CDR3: TGTGCCAGCAGTTTGTCCTCACCCCTCCACTTT. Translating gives CASSLSSPLHF.

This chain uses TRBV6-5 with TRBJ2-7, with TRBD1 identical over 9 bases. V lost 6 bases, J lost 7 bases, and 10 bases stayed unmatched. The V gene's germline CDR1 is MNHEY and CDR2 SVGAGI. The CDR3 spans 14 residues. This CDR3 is CASRRTGDIGEQYF. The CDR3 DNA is TGTGCCAGCAGAAGGACAGGGGACATTGGAGAGCAGTACTTC.

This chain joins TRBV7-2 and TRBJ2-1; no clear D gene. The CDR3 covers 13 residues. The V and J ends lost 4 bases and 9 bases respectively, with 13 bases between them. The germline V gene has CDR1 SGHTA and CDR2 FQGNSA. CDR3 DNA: TGTGCCAGCAGCTGGTCGTTTGAGGTTGAGCAGTTCTTC. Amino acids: CASSWSFEVEQFF. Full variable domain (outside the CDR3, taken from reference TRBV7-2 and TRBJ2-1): GAGVSQSPSNKVTEKGKDVELRCDPISGHTALYWYRQSLGQGLEFLIYFQGNSAPDKSGLPSDRFSAERTGGSVSTLTIQRTQQEDSAVYLCASSWSFEVEQFFGPGTRLTVL.

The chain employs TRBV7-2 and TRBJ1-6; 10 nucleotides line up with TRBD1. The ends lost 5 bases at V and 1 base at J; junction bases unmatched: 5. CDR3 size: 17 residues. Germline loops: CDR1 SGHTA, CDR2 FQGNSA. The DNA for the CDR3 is TGTGCCAGCAGCAGAGGACAGGGGGAGTCCTATAATTCACCCCTCCACTTT. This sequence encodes CASSRGQGESYNSPLHF.

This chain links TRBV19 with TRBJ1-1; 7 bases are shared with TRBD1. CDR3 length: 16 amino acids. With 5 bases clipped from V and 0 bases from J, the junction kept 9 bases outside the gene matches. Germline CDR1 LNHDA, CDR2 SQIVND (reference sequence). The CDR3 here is CASSARDRGMNTEAFF. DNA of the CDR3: TGTGCCAGTAGTGCTCGGGACAGAGGGATGAACACTGAAGCTTTCTTT.

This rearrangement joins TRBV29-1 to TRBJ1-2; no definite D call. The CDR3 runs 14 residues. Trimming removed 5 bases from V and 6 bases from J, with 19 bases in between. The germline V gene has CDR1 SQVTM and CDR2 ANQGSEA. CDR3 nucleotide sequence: TGCAGCGTTTTTTCGCGTGATCTGAGCCATGGCTACACCTTC. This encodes CSVFSRDLSHGYTF. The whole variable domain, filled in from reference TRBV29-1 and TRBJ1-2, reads SAVISQKPSRDICQRGTSLTIQCQVDSQVTMMFWYRQQPGQSLTLIATANQGSEATYESGFVIDKFPISRPNLTFSTLTVSNMSPEDSSIYLCSVFSRDLSHGYTFGSGTRLTVV.

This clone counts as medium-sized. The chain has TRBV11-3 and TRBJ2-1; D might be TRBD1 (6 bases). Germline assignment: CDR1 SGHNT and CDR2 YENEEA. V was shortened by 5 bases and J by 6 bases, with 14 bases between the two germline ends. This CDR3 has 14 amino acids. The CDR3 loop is CASSNWDTSNEQFF. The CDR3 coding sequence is TGTGCCAGCAGCAACTGGGACACGTCCAATGAGCAGTTCTTC.

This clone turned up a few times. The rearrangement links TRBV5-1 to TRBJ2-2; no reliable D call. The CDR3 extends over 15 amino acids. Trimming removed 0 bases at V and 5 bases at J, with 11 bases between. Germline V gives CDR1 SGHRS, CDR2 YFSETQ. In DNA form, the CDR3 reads TGCGCCAGCAGCTTGGGACAACCTGGGACCGGGGAGCTGTTTTTT. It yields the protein CASSLGQPGTGELFF.

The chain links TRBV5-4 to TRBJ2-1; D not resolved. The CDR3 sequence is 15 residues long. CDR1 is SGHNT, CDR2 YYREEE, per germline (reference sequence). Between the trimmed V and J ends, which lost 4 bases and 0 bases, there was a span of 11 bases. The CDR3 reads CASSLVSSSYNEQFF. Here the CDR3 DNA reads TGTGCCAGCAGCCTAGTTTCCAGCTCCTACAATGAGCAGTTCTTC.

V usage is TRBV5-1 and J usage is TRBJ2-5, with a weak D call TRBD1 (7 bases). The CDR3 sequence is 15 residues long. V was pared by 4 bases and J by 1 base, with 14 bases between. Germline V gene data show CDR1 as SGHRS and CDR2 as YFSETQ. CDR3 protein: CASSLRGTAQETQYF. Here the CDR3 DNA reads TGCGCCAGCAGCCTCCGCGGGACAGCCCAAGAGACCCAGTACTTC.

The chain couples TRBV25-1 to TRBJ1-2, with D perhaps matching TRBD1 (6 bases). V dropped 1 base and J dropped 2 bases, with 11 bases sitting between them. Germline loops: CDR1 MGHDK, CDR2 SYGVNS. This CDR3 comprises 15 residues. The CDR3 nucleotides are TGTGCCAGCAGTGAATTTAGCCAGGGGAACTATGGCTACACCTTC. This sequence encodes CASSEFSQGNYGYTF.

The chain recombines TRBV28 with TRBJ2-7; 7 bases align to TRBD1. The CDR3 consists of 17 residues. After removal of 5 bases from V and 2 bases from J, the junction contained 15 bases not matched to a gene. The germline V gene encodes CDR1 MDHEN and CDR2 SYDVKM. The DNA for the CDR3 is TGTGCCAGCAGTCACCGGGACAGCCCCCGGTTACCCTACGAGCAGTACTTC. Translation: CASSHRDSPRLPYEQYF. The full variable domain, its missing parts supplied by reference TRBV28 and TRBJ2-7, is DVKVTQSSRYLVKRTGEKVFLECVQDMDHENMFWYRQDPGLGLRLIYFSYDVKMKEKGDIPEGYSVSREKKERFSLILESASTNQTSMYLCASSHRDSPRLPYEQYFGPGTRLTVT.

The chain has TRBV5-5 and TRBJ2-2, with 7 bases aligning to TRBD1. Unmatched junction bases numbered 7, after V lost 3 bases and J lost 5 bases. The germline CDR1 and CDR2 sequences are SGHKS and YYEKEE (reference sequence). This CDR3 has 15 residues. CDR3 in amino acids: CASSSTDRRTGELFF. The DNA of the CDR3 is TGTGCCAGCAGCTCCACGGACAGGAGGACCGGGGAGCTGTTTTTT.

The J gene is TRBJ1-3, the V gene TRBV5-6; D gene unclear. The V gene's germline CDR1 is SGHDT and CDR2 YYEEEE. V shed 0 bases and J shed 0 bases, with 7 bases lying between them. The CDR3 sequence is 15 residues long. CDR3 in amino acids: CASSLAAVSGNTIYF. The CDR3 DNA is TGTGCCAGCAGCTTGGCGGCCGTCTCTGGAAACACCATATATTTT.

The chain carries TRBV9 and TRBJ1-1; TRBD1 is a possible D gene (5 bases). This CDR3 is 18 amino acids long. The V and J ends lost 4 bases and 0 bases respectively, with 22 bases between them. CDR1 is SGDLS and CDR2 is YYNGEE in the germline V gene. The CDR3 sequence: CASSLSGTVGGVNTEAFF. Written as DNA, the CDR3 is TGTGCCAGCAGCTTATCTGGGACGGTCGGTGGAGTGAACACTGAAGCTTTCTTT.

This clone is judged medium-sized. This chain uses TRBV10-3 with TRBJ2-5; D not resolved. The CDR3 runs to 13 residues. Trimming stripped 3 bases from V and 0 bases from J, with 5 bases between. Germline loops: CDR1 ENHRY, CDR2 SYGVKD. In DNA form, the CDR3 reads TGTGCCATCAGTGAACGCCACCAAGAGACCCAGTACTTC. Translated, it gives CAISERHQETQYF.

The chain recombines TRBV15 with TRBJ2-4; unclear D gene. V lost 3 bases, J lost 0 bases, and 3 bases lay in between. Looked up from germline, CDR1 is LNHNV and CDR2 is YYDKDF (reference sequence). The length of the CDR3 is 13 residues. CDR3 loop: CATSREAKNIQYF. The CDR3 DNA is TGTGCCACCAGCAGGGAAGCCAAAAACATTCAGTACTTC.